This passage covers 11 T cell receptor beta chains from one sample sequenced in a study of identical twins. Using its own MiXCR run on the 5' RACE reads, TCRdb lists one record per CDR3 protein. This sample has roughly 1.6 million distinct CDR3 sequences, with around a third found just once. The sample taken for sequencing was cord blood. The receptors originated from a newborn girl in good health.

The chain is built from TRBV6-1 and TRBJ1-1, with a weak D call TRBD1 (5 bases). Germline assignment: CDR1 MNHNS and CDR2 SASEGT. The CDR3 sequence is 12 residues long. With 6 bases removed from V and 8 bases from J, the gap between germline ends came to 13 bases. The DNA for the CDR3 is TGTGCCAGCAGCGAATGGGGGGGAGAAGCTTTCTTT. As protein: CASSEWGGEAFF.

The chain combines TRBV4-1 with TRBJ2-5; D perhaps matches TRBD1 (6 bases). The DNA end favors TRBJ2-7, so the J call may be wrong. Germline CDR1 MGHRA, CDR2 YSYEKL. The CDR3 is made up of 17 amino acids. The CDR3 is CASSLVVVGAYWGEQYF. The CDR3 nucleotides are TGCGCCAGCAGCCTCGTCGTCGTGGGGGCGTACTGGGGCGAGCAGTACTTC.

This clonotype occurred many times. The V call is TRBV10-3, the J call TRBJ2-7; possible D gene TRBD2, 6 bases. V was pared by 5 bases and J by 2 bases, with 10 bases between. Germline V gene lookup returns CDR1 ENHRY and CDR2 SYGVKD. The CDR3 is made up of 13 amino acids. CDR3 sequence: CAISLGGPYEQYF. CDR3 DNA sequence: TGTGCCATCAGTCTGGGAGGTCCCTACGAGCAGTACTTC.

This clonotype was recorded a few times. The chain couples TRBV7-2 to TRBJ1-1; D is uncertain. Per the germline V gene, CDR1 is SGHTA and CDR2 is FQGNSA. This CDR3 spans 15 amino acids. V lost 1 base and J 6 bases, leaving 15 bases between the germline ends. CDR3 sequence: CASSLVGNLPAEAFF. CDR3 DNA sequence: TGTGCCAGCAGCTTAGTAGGAAATCTCCCCGCTGAAGCTTTCTTT.

A few counts support this clonotype. CDR3 bases: TGCGCCAGCAGCTTGAAGCCAGGGACTAATGAAAAACTGTTTTTT. It translates to CASSLKPGTNEKLFF. The chain recombines TRBV5-1 with TRBJ1-4; TRBD1 is a possible D gene (5 bases). The CDR3 totals 15 residues. Germline V lookup: CDR1 SGHRS, CDR2 YFSETQ. Trimming stripped 1 base from V and 2 bases from J, with 9 bases between.

This clonotype was counted only a few times. CDR3 protein: CSARGDSFYPYNSPLHF. As DNA, the CDR3 is TGCAGTGCTAGAGGGGACAGTTTTTACCCCTATAATTCACCCCTCCACTTT. V is TRBV20-1 and J is TRBJ1-6, with TRBD1 matching 7 bases. V shed 1 base, J shed 2 bases, and the junction held 8 bases outside the gene matches. There are 17 residues in the CDR3. Germline CDR1 and CDR2: DFQATT and SNEGSKA (reference sequence).

The chain joins TRBV6-2 or TRBV6-3 to TRBJ2-3; D might be TRBD2 (6 bases). The CDR3 is 16 amino acids. The ends were cut back, 2 bases at V and 1 base at J, with 13 bases in the middle. Per the germline V gene, CDR1 is MNHEY and CDR2 is SVGEGT. CDR3 residues: CASSYPPLARTDTQYF. CDR3 bases: TGTGCCAGCAGTTACCCTCCTCTAGCGCGCACAGATACGCAGTATTTT.

J is TRBJ2-7 and V is TRBV18; no clear D gene. The CDR3 runs to 14 residues. V lost 6 bases and J 5 bases, leaving 17 bases between the germline ends. Germline loops: CDR1 KGHSH, CDR2 LQKENI. Here the CDR3 DNA reads TGTGCCAGCTCGCCGCTTTCTGGGTACCACGAGCAGTACTTC. It specifies CASSPLSGYHEQYF.

The rearrangement joins TRBV14 to TRBJ2-2, with D perhaps TRBD1 (6 bases). The CDR3 consists of 16 residues. Germline V gives CDR1 SGHDN, CDR2 FVKESK. The germline V and J ends were trimmed by 4 bases and 7 bases, with 19 bases remaining between them. The CDR3 DNA sequence: TGTGCCAGCAGCCGATCAGGGGCCACCTGGGGCGGGGAGCTGTTTTTT. This codes for CASSRSGATWGGELFF. Based on the CDR3 plus reference TRBV14 and TRBJ2-2, the full variable domain is EAGVTQFPSHSVIEKGQTVTLRCDPISGHDNLYWYRRVMGKEIKFLLHFVKESKQDESGMPNNRFLAERTGGTYSTLKVQPAELEDSGVYFCASSRSGATWGGELFFGEGSRLTVL.

This clonotype came up a few times. The chain couples TRBV6-2 or TRBV6-3 to TRBJ1-2; weak D call: TRBD1 (5 bases). V shed 6 bases and J shed 4 bases, with 12 bases lying between them. CDR3 length: 13 amino acids. CDR1 is MNHEY, CDR2 SVGEGT, per germline. The CDR3 DNA reads TGTGCCAGCAGAGCCACAGGATCCTATGGCTACACCTTC. Translated, it gives CASRATGSYGYTF.

The rearrangement links TRBV29-1 to TRBJ2-7; D might be TRBD2 (5 bases). Germline V gene lookup returns CDR1 SQVTM and CDR2 ANQGSEA. Deletions cut 6 bases from V and 2 bases from J, with 11 bases between. This CDR3 comprises 12 residues. The CDR3 nucleotides are TGCAGCGTCAGGACTGAAGCCTACGAGCAGTACTTC. Protein sequence: CSVRTEAYEQYF.